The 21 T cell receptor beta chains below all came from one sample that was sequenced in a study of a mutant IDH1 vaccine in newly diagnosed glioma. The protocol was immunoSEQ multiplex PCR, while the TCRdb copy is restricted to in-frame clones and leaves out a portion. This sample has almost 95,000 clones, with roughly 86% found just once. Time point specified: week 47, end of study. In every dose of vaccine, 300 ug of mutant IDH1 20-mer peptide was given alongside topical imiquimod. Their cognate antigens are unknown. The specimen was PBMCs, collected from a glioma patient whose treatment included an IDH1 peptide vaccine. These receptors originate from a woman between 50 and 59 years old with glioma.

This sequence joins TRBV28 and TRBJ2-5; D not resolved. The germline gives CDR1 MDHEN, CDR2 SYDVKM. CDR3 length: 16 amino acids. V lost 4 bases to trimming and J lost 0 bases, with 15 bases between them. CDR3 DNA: TGTGCCAGCAGTTCCCAGGACGGACGATACCAAGAGACCCAGTACTTC. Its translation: CASSSQDGRYQETQYF.

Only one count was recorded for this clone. CDR3 sequence: CASSFTAGGGNTIYF. As DNA, the CDR3 is TGCGCCAGCAGCTTTACGGCAGGGGGTGGAAACACCATATATTTT. This sequence joins TRBV5-1 and TRBJ1-3; 7 nucleotides align to TRBD1. The length of the CDR3 is 15 residues. The V gene's germline CDR1 is SGHRS and CDR2 YFSETQ. Trimming took 2 bases from V and 3 from J; bases not matched to a gene: 5.

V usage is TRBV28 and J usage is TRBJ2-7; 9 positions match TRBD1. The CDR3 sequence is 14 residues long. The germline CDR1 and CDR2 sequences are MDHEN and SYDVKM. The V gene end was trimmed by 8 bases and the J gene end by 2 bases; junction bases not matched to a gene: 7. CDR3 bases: TGTGCCAGCGCGGCCGGGACAGGGCCCTACGAGCAGTACTTC. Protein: CASAAGTGPYEQYF.

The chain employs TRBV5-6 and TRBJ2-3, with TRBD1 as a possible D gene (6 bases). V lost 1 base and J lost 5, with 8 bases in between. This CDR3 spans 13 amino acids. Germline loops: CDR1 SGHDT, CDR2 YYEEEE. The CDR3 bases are TGTGCCAGCAGCTTGTCGACAGGAGATACGCAGTATTTT. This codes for CASSLSTGDTQYF. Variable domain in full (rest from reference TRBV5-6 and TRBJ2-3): DAGVTQSPTHLIKTRGQQVTLRCSPKSGHDTVSWYQQALGQGPQFIFQYYEEEERQRGNFPDRFSGHQFPNYSSELNVNALLLGDSALYLCASSLSTGDTQYFGPGTRLTVL.

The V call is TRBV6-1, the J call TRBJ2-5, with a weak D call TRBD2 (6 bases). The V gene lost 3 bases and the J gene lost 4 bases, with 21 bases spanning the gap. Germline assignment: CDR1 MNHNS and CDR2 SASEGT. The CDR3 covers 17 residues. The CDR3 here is CASSDPWGSGFSETQYF. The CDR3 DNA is TGTGCCAGCAGTGACCCTTGGGGTAGCGGCTTTTCAGAGACCCAGTACTTC.

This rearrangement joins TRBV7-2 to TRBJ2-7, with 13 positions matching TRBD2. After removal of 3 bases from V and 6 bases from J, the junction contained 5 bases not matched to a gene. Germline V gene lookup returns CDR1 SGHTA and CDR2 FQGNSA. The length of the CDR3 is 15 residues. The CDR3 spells CASSFTSGRAGEQYF. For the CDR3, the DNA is TGTGCCAGCAGCTTCACTAGCGGGAGGGCTGGCGAGCAGTACTTC. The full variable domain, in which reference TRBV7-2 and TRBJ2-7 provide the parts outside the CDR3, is GAGVSQSPSNKVTEKGKDVELRCDPISGHTALYWYRQSLGQGLEFLIYFQGNSAPDKSGLPSDRFSAERTGGSVSTLTIQRTQQEDSAVYLCASSFTSGRAGEQYFGPGTRLTVT.

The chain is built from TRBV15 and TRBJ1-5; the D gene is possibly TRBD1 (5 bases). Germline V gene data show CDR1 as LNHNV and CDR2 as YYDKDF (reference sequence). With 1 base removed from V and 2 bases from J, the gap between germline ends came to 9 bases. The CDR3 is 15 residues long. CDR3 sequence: CATSRARVGNQPQHF. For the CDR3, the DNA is TGTGCCACCAGCAGAGCCAGGGTCGGCAATCAGCCCCAGCATTTT.

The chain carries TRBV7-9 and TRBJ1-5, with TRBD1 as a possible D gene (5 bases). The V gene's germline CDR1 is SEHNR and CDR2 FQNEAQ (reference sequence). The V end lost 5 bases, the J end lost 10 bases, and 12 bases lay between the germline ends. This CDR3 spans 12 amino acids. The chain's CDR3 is CASSPGTDPQHF. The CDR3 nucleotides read TGTGCCAGCAGCCCCGGGACGGATCCCCAGCATTTT.

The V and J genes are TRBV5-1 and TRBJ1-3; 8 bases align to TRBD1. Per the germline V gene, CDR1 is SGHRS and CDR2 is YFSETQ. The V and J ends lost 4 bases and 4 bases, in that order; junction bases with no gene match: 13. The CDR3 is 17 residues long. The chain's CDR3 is CASSPGRGQLFGNTIYF. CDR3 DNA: TGCGCCAGCAGCCCAGGCAGGGGGCAACTATTCGGAAACACCATATATTTT.

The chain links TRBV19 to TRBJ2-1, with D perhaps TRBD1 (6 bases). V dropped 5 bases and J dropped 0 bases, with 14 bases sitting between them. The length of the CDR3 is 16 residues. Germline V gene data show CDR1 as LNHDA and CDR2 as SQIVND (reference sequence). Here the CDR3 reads CASSATGYSSYNEQFF. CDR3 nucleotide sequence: TGTGCCAGTAGTGCCACAGGGTACAGCTCCTACAATGAGCAGTTCTTC.

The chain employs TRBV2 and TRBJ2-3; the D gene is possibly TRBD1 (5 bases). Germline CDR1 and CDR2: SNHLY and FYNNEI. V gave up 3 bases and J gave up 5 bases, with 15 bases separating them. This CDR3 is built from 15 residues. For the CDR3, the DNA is TGTGCCAGCAGTGACTGGGGCAGGAAGGTAGATACGCAGTATTTT. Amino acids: CASSDWGRKVDTQYF. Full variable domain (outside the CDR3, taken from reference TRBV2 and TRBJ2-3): EPEVTQTPSHQVTQMGQEVILRCVPISNHLYFYWYRQILGQKVEFLVSFYNNEISEKSEIFDDQFSVERPDGSNFTLKIRSTKLEDSAMYFCASSDWGRKVDTQYFGPGTRLTVL.

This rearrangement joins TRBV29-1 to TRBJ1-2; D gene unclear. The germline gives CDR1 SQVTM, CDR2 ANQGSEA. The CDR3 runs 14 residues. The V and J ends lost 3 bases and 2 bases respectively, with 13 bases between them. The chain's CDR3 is CSVEKLGSNYGYTF. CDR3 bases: TGCAGCGTTGAGAAACTGGGTTCCAACTATGGCTACACCTTC.

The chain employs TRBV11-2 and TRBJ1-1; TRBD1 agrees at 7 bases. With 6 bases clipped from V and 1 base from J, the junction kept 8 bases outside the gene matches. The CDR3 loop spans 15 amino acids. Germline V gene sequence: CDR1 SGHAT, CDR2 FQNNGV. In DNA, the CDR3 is TGTGCCAGCAGGGATCCGGGACAGACGAACACTGAAGCTTTCTTT. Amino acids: CASRDPGQTNTEAFF.

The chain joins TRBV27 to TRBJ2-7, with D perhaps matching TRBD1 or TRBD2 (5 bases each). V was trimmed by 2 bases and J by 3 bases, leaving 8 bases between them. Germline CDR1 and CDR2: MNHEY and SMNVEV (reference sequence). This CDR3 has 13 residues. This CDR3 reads CASSLMRGYEQYF. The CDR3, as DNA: TGTGCCAGCAGTTTAATGAGGGGCTACGAGCAGTACTTC.

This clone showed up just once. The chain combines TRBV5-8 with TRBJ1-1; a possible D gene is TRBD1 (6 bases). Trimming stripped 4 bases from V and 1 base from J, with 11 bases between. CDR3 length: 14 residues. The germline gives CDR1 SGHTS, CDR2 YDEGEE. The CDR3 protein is CASSLRTENTEAFF. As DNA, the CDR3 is TGTGCCAGCAGCCTCCGGACAGAGAACACTGAAGCTTTCTTT.

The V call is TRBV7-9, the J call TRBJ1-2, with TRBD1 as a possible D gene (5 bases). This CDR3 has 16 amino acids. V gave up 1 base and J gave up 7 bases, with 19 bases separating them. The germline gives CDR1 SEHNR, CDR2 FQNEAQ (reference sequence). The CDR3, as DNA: TGTGCCAGCAGCTTAGGAGGGACCCCCGCCGGAGGTGGCTACACCTTC. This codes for CASSLGGTPAGGGYTF. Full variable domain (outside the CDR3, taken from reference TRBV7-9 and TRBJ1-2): DTGVSQNPRHKITKRGQNVTFRCDPISEHNRLYWYRQTLGQGPEFLTYFQNEAQLEKSRLLSDRFSAERPKGSFSTLEIQRTEQGDSAMYLCASSLGGTPAGGGYTFGSGTRLTVV.

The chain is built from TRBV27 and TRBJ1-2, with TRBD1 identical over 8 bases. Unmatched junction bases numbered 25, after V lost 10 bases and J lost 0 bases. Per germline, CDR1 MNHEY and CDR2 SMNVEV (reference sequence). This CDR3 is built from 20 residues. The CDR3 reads CAISSTWGQARLDSNYGYTF. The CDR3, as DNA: TGTGCCATTTCCTCCACCTGGGGACAGGCAAGACTGGATTCTAACTATGGCTACACCTTC.

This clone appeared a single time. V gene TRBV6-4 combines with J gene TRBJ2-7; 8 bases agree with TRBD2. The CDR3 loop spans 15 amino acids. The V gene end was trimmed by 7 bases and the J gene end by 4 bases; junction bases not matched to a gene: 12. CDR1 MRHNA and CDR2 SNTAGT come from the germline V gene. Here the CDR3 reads CASISGSPEKYEQYF. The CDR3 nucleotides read TGTGCCAGCATCAGCGGGAGCCCCGAGAAGTACGAGCAGTACTTC.

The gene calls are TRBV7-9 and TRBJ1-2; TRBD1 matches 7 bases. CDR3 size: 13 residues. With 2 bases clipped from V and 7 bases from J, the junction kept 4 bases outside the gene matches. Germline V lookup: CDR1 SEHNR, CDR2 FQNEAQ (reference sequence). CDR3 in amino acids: CASSLQQGTGYTF. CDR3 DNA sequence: TGTGCCAGCAGCTTACAACAGGGGACTGGCTACACCTTC. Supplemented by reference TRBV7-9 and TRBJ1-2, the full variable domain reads DTGVSQNPRHKITKRGQNVTFRCDPISEHNRLYWYRQTLGQGPEFLTYFQNEAQLEKSRLLSDRFSAERPKGSFSTLEIQRTEQGDSAMYLCASSLQQGTGYTFGSGTRLTVV.

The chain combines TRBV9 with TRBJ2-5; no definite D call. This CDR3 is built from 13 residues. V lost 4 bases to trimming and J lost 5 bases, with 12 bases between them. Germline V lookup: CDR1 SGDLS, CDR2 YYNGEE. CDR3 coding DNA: TGTGCCAGCAGCTTACGACCTTCGGAGACCCAGTACTTC. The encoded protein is CASSLRPSETQYF.

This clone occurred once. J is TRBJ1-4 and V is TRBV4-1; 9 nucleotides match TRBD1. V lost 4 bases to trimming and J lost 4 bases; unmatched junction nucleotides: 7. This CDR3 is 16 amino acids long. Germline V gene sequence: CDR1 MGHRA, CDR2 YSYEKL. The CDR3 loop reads CASSLTWTGDNEKLFF. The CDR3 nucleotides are TGCGCCAGCAGCCTAACTTGGACAGGGGATAATGAAAAACTGTTTTTT.